This TCR beta chain was sequenced for a study of response to subunit inactivated influenza vaccine. Using its own MiXCR run on the RT-PCR reads, TCRdb lists one record per CDR3 protein. The profile covers roughly 540,000 distinct CDR3 sequences, with roughly a quarter appearing a single time and 2.5% to 3.5% taken by the ten largest. Notes on this clonotype: Its cognate antigen is unknown.

Germline V gives CDR1 SGHTA, CDR2 FQGNSA. This CDR3 contains 14 residues. With 3 bases removed from V and 8 bases from J, the gap between germline ends came to 17 bases. Broader study findings: Each seasonal influenza vaccination recruits few new T cells, the authors suggested.

Separately, the same data were catalogued under a study of T cells expressing NK-cell markers. As reported in that work: Template switching by 5'RACE with UMIs generated the TCR beta cDNA. Seven donors tested HCMV-seropositive and one tested seronegative among the eight sequenced. These clonotypes additionally ranked first within the CD3+CD56-NKG2C+ fraction of several donors.

This TCR was sampled from a man over 45 who received an inactivated influenza vaccine. The chain joins TRBV7-2 to TRBJ2-7, with TRBD1 as a possible D gene (6 bases). Sequencing was performed on CD4+ T cells sorted from PBMCs, taken 12 days after vaccination. The CDR3 here is CASSFGTSNRQQYF. CDR3 nucleotide sequence: TGTGCCAGCAGCTTCGGGACATCAAACCGTCAGCAGTACTTC.